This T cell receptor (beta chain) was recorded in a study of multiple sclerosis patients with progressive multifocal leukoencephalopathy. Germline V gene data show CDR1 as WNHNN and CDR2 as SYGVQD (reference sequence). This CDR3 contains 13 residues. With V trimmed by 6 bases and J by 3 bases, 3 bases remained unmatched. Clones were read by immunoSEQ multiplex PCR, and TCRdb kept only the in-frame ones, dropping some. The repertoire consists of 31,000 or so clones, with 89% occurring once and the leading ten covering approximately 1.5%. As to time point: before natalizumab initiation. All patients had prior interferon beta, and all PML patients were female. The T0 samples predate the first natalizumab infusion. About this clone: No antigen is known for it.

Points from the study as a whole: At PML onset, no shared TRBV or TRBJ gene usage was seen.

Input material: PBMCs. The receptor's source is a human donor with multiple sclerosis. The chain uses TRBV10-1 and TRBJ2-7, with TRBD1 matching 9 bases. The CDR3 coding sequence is TGCGCCAGCAGCGTGACAGGGGGCTACGAGCAGTACTTC. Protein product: CASSVTGGYEQYF.